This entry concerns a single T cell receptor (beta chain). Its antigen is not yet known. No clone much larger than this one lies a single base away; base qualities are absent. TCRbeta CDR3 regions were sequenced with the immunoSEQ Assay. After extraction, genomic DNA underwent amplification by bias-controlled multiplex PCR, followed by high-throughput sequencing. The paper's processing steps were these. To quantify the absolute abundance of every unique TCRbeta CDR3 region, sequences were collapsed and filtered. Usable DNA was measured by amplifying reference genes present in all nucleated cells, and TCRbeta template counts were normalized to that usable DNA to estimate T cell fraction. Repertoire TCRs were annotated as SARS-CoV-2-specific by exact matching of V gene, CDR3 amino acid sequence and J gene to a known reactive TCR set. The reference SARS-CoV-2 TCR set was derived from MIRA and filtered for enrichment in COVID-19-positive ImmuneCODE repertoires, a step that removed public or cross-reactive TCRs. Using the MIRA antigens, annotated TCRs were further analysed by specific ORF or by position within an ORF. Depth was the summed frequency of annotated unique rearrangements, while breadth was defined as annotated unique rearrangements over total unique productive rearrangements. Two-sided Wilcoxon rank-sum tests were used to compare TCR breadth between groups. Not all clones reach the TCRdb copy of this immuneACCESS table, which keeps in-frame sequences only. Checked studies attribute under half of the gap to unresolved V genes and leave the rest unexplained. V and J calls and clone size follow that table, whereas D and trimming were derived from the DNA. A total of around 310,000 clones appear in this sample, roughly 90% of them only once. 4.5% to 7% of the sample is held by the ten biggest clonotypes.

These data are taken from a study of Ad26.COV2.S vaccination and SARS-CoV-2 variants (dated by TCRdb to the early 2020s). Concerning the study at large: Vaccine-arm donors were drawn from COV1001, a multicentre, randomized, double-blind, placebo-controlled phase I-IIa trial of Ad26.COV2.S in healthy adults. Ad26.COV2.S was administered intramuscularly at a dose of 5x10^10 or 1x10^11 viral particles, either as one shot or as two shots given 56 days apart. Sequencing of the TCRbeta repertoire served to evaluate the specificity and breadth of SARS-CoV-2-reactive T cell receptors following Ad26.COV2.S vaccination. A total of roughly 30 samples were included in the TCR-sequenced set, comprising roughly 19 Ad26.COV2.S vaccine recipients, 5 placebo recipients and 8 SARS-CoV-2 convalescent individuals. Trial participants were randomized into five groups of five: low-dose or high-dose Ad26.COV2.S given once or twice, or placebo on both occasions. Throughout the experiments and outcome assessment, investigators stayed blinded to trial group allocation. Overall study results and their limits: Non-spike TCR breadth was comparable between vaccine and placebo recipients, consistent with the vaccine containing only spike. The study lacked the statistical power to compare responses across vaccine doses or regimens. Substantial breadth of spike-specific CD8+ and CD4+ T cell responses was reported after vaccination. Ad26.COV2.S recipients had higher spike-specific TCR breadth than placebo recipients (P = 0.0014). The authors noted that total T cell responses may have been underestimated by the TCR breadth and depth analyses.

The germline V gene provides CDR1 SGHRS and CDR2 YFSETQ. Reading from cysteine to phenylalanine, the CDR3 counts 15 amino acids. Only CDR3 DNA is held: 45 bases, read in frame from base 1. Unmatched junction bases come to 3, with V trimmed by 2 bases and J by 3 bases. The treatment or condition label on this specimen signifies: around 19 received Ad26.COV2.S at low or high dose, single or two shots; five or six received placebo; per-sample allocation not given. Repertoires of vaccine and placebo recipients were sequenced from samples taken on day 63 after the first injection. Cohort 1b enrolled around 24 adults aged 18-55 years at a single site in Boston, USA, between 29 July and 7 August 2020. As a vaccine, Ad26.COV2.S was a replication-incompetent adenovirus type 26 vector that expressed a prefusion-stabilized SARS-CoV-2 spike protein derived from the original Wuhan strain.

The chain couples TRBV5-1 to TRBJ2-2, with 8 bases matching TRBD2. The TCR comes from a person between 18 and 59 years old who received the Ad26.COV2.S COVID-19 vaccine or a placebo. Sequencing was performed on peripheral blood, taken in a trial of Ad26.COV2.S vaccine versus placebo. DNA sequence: TGCGCCAGCAGCTTAGGGACTAGTTACACCGGGGAGCTGTTTTTT. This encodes CASSLGTSYTGELFF.